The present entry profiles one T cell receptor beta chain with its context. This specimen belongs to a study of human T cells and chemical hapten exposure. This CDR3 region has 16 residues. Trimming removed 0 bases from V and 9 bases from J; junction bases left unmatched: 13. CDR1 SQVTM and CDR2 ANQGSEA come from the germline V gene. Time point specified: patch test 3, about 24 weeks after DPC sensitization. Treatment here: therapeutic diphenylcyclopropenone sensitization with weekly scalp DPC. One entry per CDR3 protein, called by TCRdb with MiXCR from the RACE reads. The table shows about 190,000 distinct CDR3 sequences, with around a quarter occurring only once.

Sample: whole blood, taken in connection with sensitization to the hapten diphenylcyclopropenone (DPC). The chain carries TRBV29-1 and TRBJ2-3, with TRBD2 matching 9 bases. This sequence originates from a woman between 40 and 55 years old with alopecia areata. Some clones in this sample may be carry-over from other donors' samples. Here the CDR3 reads CSVEDLGAGGLMTQYF. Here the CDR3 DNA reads TGCAGCGTTGAAGATCTGGGAGCGGGAGGCCTCATGACGCAGTATTTT.